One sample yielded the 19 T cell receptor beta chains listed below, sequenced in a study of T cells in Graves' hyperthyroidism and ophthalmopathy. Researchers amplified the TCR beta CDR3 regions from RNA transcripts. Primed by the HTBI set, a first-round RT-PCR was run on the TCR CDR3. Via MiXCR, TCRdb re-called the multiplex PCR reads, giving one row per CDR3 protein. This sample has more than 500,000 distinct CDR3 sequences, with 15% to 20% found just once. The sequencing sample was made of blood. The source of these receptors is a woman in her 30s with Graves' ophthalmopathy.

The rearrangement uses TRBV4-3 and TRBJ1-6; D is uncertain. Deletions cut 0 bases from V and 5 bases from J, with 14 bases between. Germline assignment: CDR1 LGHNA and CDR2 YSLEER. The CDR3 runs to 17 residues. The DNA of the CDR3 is TGCGCCAGCAGCCAAGATGGTGCCCTACCCAATAATTCACCCCTCCACTTT. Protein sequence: CASSQDGALPNNSPLHF.

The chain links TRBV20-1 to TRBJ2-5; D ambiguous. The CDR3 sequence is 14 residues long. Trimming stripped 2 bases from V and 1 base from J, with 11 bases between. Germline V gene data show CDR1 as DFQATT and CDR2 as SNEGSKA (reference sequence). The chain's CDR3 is CSARPGRSQETQYF. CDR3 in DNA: TGCAGTGCTAGACCCGGACGGTCCCAAGAGACCCAGTACTTC.

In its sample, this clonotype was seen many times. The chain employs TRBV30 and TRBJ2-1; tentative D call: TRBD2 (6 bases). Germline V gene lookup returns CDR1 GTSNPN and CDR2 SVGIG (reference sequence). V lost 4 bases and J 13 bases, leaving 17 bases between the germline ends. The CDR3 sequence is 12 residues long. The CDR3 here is CAWMSGGVPQFF. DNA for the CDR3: TGTGCCTGGATGAGTGGAGGGGTTCCCCAGTTCTTC.

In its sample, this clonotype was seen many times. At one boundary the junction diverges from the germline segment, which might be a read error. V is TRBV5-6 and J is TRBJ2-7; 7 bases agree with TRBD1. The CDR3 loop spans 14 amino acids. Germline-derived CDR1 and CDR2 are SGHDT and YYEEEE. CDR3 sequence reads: CASSLQGDDYQQYF. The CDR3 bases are TGTGCCAGCAGCTTGCAGGGGGACGACTACCAGCAGTACTTC. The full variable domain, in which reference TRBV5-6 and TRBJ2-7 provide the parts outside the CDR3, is DAGVTQSPTHLIKTRGQQVTLRCSPKSGHDTVSWYQQALGQGPQFIFQYYEEEERQRGNFPDRFSGHQFPNYSSELNVNALLLGDSALYLCASSLQGDDYQQYFGPGTRLTVT.

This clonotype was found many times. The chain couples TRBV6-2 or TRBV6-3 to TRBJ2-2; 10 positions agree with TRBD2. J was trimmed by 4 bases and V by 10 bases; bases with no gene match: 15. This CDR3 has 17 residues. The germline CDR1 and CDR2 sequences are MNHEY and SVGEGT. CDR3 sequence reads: CATLRLAGRTSTGELFF. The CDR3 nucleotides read TGTGCCACCCTGAGACTAGCGGGCCGGACGAGCACCGGGGAGCTGTTTTTT.

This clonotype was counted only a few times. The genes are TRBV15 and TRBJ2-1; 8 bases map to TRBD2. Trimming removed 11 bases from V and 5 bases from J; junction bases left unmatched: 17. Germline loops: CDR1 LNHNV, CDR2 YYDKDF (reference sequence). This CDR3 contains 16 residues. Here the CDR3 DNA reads TGTGCCTCTCGACAGTTCGGCGGGAGGAAGGACAATGAGCAGTTCTTC. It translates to CASRQFGGRKDNEQFF.

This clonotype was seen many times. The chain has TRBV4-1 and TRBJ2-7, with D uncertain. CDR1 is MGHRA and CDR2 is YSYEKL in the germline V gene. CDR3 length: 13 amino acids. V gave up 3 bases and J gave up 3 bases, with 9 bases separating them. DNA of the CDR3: TGCGCCAGCAGCCAGGGCGACGACTACGAGCAGTACTTC. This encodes CASSQGDDYEQYF.

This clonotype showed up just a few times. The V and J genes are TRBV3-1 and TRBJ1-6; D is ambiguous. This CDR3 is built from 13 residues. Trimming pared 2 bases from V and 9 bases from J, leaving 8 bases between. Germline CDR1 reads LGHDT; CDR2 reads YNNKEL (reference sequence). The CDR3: CASSQSTVSPLHF. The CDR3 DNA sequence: TGTGCCAGCAGCCAATCCACGGTTTCACCCCTCCACTTT.

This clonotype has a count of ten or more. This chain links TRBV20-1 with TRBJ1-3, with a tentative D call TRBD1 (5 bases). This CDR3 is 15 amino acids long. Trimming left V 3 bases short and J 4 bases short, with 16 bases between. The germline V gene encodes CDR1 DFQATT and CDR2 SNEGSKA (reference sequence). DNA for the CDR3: TGCAGTGCTAGGGGGGACGGCTCGGCCGGAAACACCATATATTTT. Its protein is CSARGDGSAGNTIYF.

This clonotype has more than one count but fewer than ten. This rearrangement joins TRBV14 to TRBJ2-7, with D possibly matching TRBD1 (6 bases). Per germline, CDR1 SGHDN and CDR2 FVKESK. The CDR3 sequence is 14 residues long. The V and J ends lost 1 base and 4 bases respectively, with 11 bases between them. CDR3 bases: TGTGCCAGCAGCCAAGCTATTACAGGGTACGAGCAGTACTTC. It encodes CASSQAITGYEQYF.

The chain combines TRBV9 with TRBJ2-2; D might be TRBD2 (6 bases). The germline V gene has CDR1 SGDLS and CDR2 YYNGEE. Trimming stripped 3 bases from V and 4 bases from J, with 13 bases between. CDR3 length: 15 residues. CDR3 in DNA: TGTGCCAGCAGCGCATCGGGACTTATCACCGGGGAGCTGTTTTTT. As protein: CASSASGLITGELFF.

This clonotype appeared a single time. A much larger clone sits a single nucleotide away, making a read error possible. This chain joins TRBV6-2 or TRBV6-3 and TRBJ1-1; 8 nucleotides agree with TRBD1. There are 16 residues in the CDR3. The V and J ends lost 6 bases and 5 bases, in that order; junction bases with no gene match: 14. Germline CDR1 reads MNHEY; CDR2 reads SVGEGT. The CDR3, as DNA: TGTGCCAGCAGCACTCGCTGGACAGGGAGGGATACTGAAGCTTTCTTT. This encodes CASSTRWTGRDTEAFF.

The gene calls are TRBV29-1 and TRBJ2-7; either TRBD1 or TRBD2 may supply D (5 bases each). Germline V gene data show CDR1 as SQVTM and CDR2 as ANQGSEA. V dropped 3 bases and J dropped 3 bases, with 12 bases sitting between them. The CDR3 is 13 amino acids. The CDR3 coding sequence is TGCAGCGTTGATGGGGGATCTGACTACGAGCAGTACTTC. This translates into CSVDGGSDYEQYF.

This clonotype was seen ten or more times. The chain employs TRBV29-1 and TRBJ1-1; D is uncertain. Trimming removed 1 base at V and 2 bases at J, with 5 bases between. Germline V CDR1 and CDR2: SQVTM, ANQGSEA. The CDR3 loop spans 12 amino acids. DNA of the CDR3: TGCAGCGTTGAAGTGACTAACACTGAAGCTTTCTTT. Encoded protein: CSVEVTNTEAFF.

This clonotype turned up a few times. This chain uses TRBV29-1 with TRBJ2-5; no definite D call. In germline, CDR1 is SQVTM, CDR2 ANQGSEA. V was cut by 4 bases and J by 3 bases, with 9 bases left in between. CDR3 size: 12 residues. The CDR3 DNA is TGCAGCGTTGCTAAGAGAGAAGAGACCCAGTACTTC. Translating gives CSVAKREETQYF.

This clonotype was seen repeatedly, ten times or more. CDR3 nucleotide sequence: TGTGCCAGCTCACTGGACCTCCTAGCCAAAAACATTCAGTACTTC. It translates to CASSLDLLAKNIQYF. The chain links TRBV18 to TRBJ2-4; D uncertain. Germline CDR1 reads KGHSH; CDR2 reads LQKENI. The CDR3 extends over 15 amino acids. The V end was cut by 4 bases, the J end by 0 bases, with 10 bases between.

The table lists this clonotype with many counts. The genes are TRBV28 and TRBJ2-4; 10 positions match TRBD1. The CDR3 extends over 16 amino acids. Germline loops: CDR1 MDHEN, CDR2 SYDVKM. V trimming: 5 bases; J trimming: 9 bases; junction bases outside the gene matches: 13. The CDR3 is CASSLLLSGQGSIQYF. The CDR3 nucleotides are TGTGCCAGCAGTCTCCTGCTCTCGGGACAGGGGAGCATTCAGTACTTC.

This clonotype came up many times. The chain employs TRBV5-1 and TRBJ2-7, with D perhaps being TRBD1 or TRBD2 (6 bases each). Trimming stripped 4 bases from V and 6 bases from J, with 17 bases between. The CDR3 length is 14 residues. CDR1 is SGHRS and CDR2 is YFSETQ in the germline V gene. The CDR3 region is CASSPGGQGREQYF. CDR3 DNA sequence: TGCGCCAGCAGCCCCGGAGGGCAGGGGCGCGAGCAGTACTTC. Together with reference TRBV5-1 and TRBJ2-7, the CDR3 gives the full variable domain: KAGVTQTPRYLIKTRGQQVTLSCSPISGHRSVSWYQQTPGQGLQFLFEYFSETQRNKGNFPGRFSGRQFSNSRSEMNVSTLELGDSALYLCASSPGGQGREQYFGPGTRLTVT.

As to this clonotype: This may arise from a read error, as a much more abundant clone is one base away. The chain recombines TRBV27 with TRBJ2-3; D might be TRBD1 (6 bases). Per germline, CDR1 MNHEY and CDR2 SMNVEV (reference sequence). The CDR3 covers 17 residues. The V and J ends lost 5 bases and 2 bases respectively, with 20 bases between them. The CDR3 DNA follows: TGTGCCAGCAGTCTCAACCGGGACACCCATTCCACAGATACGCAGTATTTT. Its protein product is CASSLNRDTHSTDTQYF.